This is a list of T cell receptor beta chains from one sample in a study of long-term antiretroviral therapy in people with HIV. Repertoires were generated with immunoSEQ multiplex PCR, while TCRdb's copy carries only in-frame clones and drops some. Of 25,000 to 35,000 clones listed, about 88% are singletons. Sequenced here: unsorted PBMCs, sampled about 5 years before starting antiretroviral therapy. The receptors come from a man in his forties or fifties with HIV. Each CDR3 is given with its conserved first and last residue. Each record gives: CDR3 protein, CDR3 DNA, clone size, V gene, J gene, D gene. The D gene is left open where the match is weak. Not all rows give a size; the values are once, few, many and, for expanded clones, a class.

CSVEVTGGYSYNEQFF	TGCAGCGTTGAAGTGACAGGGGGATACTCCTACAATGAGCAGTTCTTC	-	TRBV29-1	TRBJ2-1	TRBD1
CASSYSGGAHAEQYF	TGTGCCAGCAGTTACTCGGGGGGCGCCCATGCCGAGCAGTACTTC	-	TRBV6-5	TRBJ2-7	-
CAWSNRMNTEAFF	TGTGCCTGGAGTAACCGAATGAACACTGAAGCTTTCTTT	-	TRBV30	TRBJ1-1	-
CASSQTGTNQPQHF	TGCGCCAGCAGTCAGACAGGGACCAATCAGCCCCAGCATTTT	-	TRBV5-1	TRBJ1-5	TRBD1
CATSSSGTGMTQYF	TGTGCCACCAGCAGTTCCGGGACAGGGATGACCCAGTACTTC	-	TRBV15	TRBJ2-5	TRBD1
CSVEWQLYGYTF	TGCAGCGTTGAGTGGCAGCTCTATGGCTACACCTTC	-	TRBV29-1	TRBJ1-2	-
CASSPASGIPGSGANVLTF	TGTGCCAGTAGTCCAGCGTCGGGGATCCCAGGGTCTGGGGCCAACGTCCTGACTTTC	-	TRBV19	TRBJ2-6	-
CSVQTGDEQYF	TGCAGCGTTCAGACAGGGGACGAGCAGTACTTC	-	TRBV29-1	TRBJ2-7	TRBD1
CASSLRGQPQHF	TGTGCCAGCAGCCTTCGGGGTCAGCCCCAGCATTTT	once	TRBV11-2	TRBJ1-5	-
CASSTLLFPSPGSYNEQFF	TGTGCCAGCAGCACACTACTATTCCCCTCCCCAGGGTCCTACAATGAGCAGTTCTTC	-	TRBV21-1	TRBJ2-1	-
CASSPPPRAEQFF	TGTGCCAGCTCACCACCCCCACGAGCTGAGCAGTTCTTC	-	TRBV18	TRBJ2-1	-
CASSIFRDHTEAFF	TGTGCCAGCAGCATCTTCCGGGACCACACTGAAGCTTTCTTT	once	TRBV21-1	TRBJ1-1	-
CASSLDRATDTQYF	TGTGCCAGCAGCTTAGATCGGGCCACAGATACGCAGTATTTT	-	TRBV7-3	TRBJ2-3	-
CASSYGPRELFF	TGTGCCAGCAGTTACGGCCCCCGGGAGCTGTTTTTT	-	TRBV6-5	TRBJ2-2	-
CASSLWEGYGYTF	TGTGCCAGCAGCTTGTGGGAGGGCTATGGCTACACCTTC	-	TRBV5-4	TRBJ1-2	-
CASSMDGYEQYF	TGCGCCAGCAGCATGGACGGATACGAGCAGTACTTC	-	TRBV10-1	TRBJ2-7	-
CAWSVMGQGGNQPQHF	TGTGCCTGGAGTGTAATGGGACAGGGGGGGAATCAGCCCCAGCATTTT	-	TRBV30	TRBJ1-5	TRBD1
CASSYTGEGTQPQHF	TGTGCCAGCAGCTATACAGGGGAAGGGACTCAGCCCCAGCATTTT	-	TRBV7-2	TRBJ1-5	TRBD1
CASRERPAYDSGNTIYF	TGCGCCAGCAGAGAACGCCCGGCTTATGACTCTGGAAACACCATATATTTT	-	TRBV5-1	TRBJ1-3	-
CASSVAGRNTGELFF	TGTGCCAGCAGCGTAGCTGGAAGGAACACCGGGGAGCTGTTTTTT	-	TRBV9	TRBJ2-2	-
CASSLNSLAGPYNEQFF	TGTGCCAGCAGCTTGAATTCCTTAGCGGGACCCTACAATGAGCAGTTCTTC	-	TRBV5-5	TRBJ2-1	TRBD2
CASSSGQSGEGQPQHF	TGTGCCAGCAGCTCCGGTCAATCAGGCGAGGGTCAGCCCCAGCATTTT	few	TRBV7-6	TRBJ1-5	-
CASSYGGNTQETQYF	TGTGCCAGCAGTTACGGTGGAAATACTCAAGAGACCCAGTACTTC	-	TRBV6-5	TRBJ2-5	-
CASSLRGDSGNTEAFF	TGTGCCAGCAGCTTAAGAGGGGACAGCGGAAACACTGAAGCTTTCTTT	-	TRBV7-3	TRBJ1-1	TRBD1
CASSRLAGGQETQYF	TGTGCCAGTTCCAGACTAGCGGGGGGCCAAGAGACCCAGTACTTC	-	TRBV19	TRBJ2-5	TRBD2
CASSLVAGNYGYTF	TGTGCCAGCAGCTTAGTGGCAGGGAACTATGGCTACACCTTC	-	TRBV7-8	TRBJ1-2	-
CASSQLMIRDTQYF	TGTGCCAGCAGCCAACTCATGATCAGGGATACGCAGTATTTT	-	TRBV7-2	TRBJ2-3	-
CASSFGDRAAEKLFF	TGTGCCAGCAGTTTCGGCGACAGGGCTGCCGAAAAACTGTTTTTT	-	TRBV27	TRBJ1-4	TRBD1
CASRDGGTGELFF	TGTGCCAGCAGAGACGGCGGCACCGGGGAGCTGTTTTTT	-	TRBV7-9	TRBJ2-2	-
CASSGRSGTGELFF	TGTGCCAGCAGCGGGAGATCCGGCACCGGGGAGCTGTTTTTT	-	TRBV5-6	TRBJ2-2	-
CAISGPGQAKGLTDTQYF	TGTGCCATCAGTGGCCCGGGACAGGCGAAGGGTCTTACAGATACGCAGTATTTT	-	TRBV10-3	TRBJ2-3	TRBD1
CASSLSVSNTGELFF	TGCGCCAGCAGCTTGAGTGTCTCGAACACCGGGGAGCTGTTTTTT	-	TRBV5-1	TRBJ2-2	-
CASSSTTFGYEQYF	TGCGCCAGCAGCTCCACTACCTTTGGGTACGAGCAGTACTTC	-	TRBV5-1	TRBJ2-7	-
CASSYHQSGGANGYTF	TGTGCCAGCAGTTACCACCAATCAGGGGGGGCGAATGGCTACACCTTC	-	TRBV6-5	TRBJ1-2	TRBD1
CASSESSLGQFF	TGCGCCAGCAGTGAGTCGAGTTTGGGGCAGTTCTTC	-	TRBV10-1	TRBJ2-1	-
CASSPNGAGHTEAFF	TGTGCCAGCTCACCAAACGGAGCAGGGCACACTGAAGCTTTCTTT	-	TRBV18	TRBJ1-1	-
CASSPRAETQYF	TGTGCCAGCAGCCCTCGGGCAGAGACCCAGTACTTC	once	TRBV7-2	TRBJ2-5	-
CASSRTAAANTGELFF	TGTGCCAGCTCGAGGACAGCCGCAGCGAACACCGGGGAGCTGTTTTTT	-	TRBV6-4	TRBJ2-2	-
CASSQSGQGYEQYF	TGTGCCAGCAGCCAATCGGGACAGGGGTACGAGCAGTACTTC	-	TRBV7-3	TRBJ2-7	TRBD1
CASSVGAGGNYGYTF	TGTGCCAGCAGTGTGGGGGCAGGGGGCAACTATGGCTACACCTTC	once	TRBV6-1	TRBJ1-2	TRBD1
CASSPRGVLGRGYTF	TGTGCCAGCAGCCCCCGGGGCGTACTAGGACGTGGCTACACCTTC	-	TRBV5-4	TRBJ1-2	-
CASSHSGTGNHEQYF	TGTGCCAGCAGCCACTCCGGGACAGGGAACCACGAGCAGTACTTC	-	TRBV4-2	TRBJ2-7	TRBD1
CASSERGTGLDEQFF	TGCGCCAGCAGTGAGAGGGGGACAGGGTTGGATGAGCAGTTCTTC	once	TRBV10-1	TRBJ2-1	TRBD1
CSVEGSAGARNTEAFF	TGCAGCGTTGAAGGATCCGCAGGGGCCCGAAACACTGAAGCTTTCTTT	-	TRBV29-1	TRBJ1-1	-
CASSPTQIDGINTGELFF	TGCGCCAGCAGTCCTACCCAGATTGACGGGATTAACACCGGGGAGCTGTTTTTT	-	TRBV23-1	TRBJ2-2	-